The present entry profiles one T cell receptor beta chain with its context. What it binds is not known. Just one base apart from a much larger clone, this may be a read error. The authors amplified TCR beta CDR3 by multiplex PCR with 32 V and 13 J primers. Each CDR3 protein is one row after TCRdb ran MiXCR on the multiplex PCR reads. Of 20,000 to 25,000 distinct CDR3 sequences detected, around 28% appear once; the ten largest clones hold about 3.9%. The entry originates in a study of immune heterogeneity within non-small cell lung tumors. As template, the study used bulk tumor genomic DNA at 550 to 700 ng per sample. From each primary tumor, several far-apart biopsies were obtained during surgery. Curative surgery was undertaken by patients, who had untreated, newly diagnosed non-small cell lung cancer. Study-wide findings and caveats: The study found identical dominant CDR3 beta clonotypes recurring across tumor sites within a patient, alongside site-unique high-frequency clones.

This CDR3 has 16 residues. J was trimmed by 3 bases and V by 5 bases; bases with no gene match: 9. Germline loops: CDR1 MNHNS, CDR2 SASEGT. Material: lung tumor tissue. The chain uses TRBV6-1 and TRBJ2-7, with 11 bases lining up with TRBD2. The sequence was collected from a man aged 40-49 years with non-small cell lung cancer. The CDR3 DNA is TGTGCCAGCAGTCCACTAGCGGGAGTCAGCTACTACGAGCAGTACTTC. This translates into CASSPLAGVSYYEQYF.